These 18 T cell receptor beta chains share one sample of origin, sequenced in a study of cytomegalovirus exposure and HLA in healthy donors. Use of 60 Vbeta and 13 Jbeta primers characterized the PCR. Sequenced by immunoSEQ multiplex PCR; TCRdb stores in-frame clones only, minus some. The sample contains roughly 90,000 clones, roughly 72% of which appear only once. The sample consisted of PBMCs. All receptors derive from a young man in good health and CMV-seropositive.

The genes are TRBV20-1 and TRBJ2-2; a weak D match, TRBD2 (5 bases). The V and J ends lost 5 bases and 5 bases respectively, with 6 bases between them. Germline CDR1 is DFQATT and CDR2 is SNEGSKA (reference sequence). The CDR3 runs 11 residues. CDR3 region: CSAERTGELFF. For the CDR3, the DNA is TGCAGTGCTGAGCGGACCGGGGAGCTGTTTTTT.

A single count supports this clone. The V call is TRBV19, the J call TRBJ2-1, with a possible D match to TRBD2 (6 bases). CDR1 LNHDA and CDR2 SQIVND come from the germline V gene (reference sequence). The CDR3 loop spans 16 amino acids. The ends were cut back, 3 bases at V and 8 bases at J, with 20 bases in the middle. CDR3 sequence (DNA): TGTGCCAGTAGTATGTTCTGGGGGGAACCCATTCATGAGCAGTTCTTC. Its protein is CASSMFWGEPIHEQFF.

This chain links TRBV6-1 with TRBJ2-7; the D gene is possibly TRBD1 (7 bases). Trimming pared 3 bases from V and 2 bases from J, leaving 11 bases between. CDR3 size: 14 residues. The V gene's germline CDR1 is MNHNS and CDR2 SASEGT. The CDR3 sequence: CASSDRGRTYEQYF. The CDR3 DNA reads TGTGCCAGCAGTGACAGGGGGAGGACCTACGAGCAGTACTTC.

V is TRBV5-1 and J is TRBJ2-5, with D maybe TRBD2 (7 bases). The ends were cut back, 4 bases at V and 4 bases at J, with 20 bases in the middle. The CDR3 has 16 amino acids. Germline loops: CDR1 SGHRS, CDR2 YFSETQ. The CDR3 coding sequence is TGCGCCAGCAGCAGTCTGGGAGGGGGGGCCGGAGAGACCCAGTACTTC. Residues: CASSSLGGGAGETQYF.

The chain is built from TRBV5-1 and TRBJ1-1, with a weak D call TRBD1 (5 bases). Trimming removed 6 bases at V and 1 base at J, with 7 bases between. This CDR3 has 12 residues. Germline assignment: CDR1 SGHRS and CDR2 YFSETQ. The CDR3 protein is CASTGENTEAFF. The CDR3 bases are TGCGCCAGCACGGGGGAGAACACTGAAGCTTTCTTT.

The J gene is TRBJ1-4, the V gene TRBV30, with TRBD1 matching over 8 bases. The CDR3 is 15 residues long. CDR1 and CDR2 from the germline V gene are GTSNPN and SVGIG (reference sequence). Germline trimming cut 6 bases from V and 0 bases from J; bases unmatched to any gene: 6. CDR3 DNA sequence: TGTGCCTGTTTCATGACAGGGGCAACTAATGAAAAACTGTTTTTT. Protein sequence: CACFMTGATNEKLFF.

To note about this clone: Its ends do not fully match the called genes, so a read error is possible. The chain links TRBV29-1 to TRBJ1-1; 7 bases match TRBD1. CDR3 size: 12 residues. Germline lookup yields CDR1 SQVTM and CDR2 ANQGSEA. CDR3 in DNA: TGCAGCGGTGAAACAGGGGAAACTGAAGCTTTCTTT. Translation: CSGETGETEAFF.

The chain recombines TRBV4-3 with TRBJ2-7, with a weak D call TRBD2 (5 bases). This CDR3 contains 15 residues. V dropped 1 base and J dropped 0 bases, with 10 bases sitting between them. Germline V gene lookup returns CDR1 LGHNA and CDR2 YSLEER. CDR3 protein: CASSQALADSYEQYF. The CDR3, as DNA: TGCGCCAGCAGCCAAGCCCTAGCCGACTCCTACGAGCAGTACTTC.

The CDR3 DNA follows: TGTGCCAGCAGTGAAGGGACAGACTCGCGAGGCACCATATATTTT. Its translation: CASSEGTDSRGTIYF. The chain is built from TRBV6-1 and TRBJ1-3; the D gene is possibly TRBD1 (6 bases). The CDR3 loop spans 15 amino acids. The V gene lost 1 base and the J gene lost 9 bases, with 16 bases spanning the gap. Germline V gene sequence: CDR1 MNHNS, CDR2 SASEGT.

The chain links TRBV6-5 to TRBJ1-4; D perhaps matches TRBD1 (5 bases). CDR1 MNHEY and CDR2 SVGAGI come from the germline V gene. The CDR3 consists of 16 residues. The V and J ends lost 0 bases and 8 bases respectively, with 16 bases between them. CDR3 coding DNA: TGTGCCAGCAGTTACTCTAAAGGACATATGGGGGAAAAACTGTTTTTT. It translates to CASSYSKGHMGEKLFF.

V usage is TRBV29-1 and J usage is TRBJ1-4; D is perhaps TRBD1 (5 bases). The CDR3 extends over 13 amino acids. CDR1 SQVTM and CDR2 ANQGSEA come from the germline V gene. V shed 4 bases and J shed 8 bases, with 14 bases lying between them. The CDR3 here is CSVGDFLGEKLFF. In nucleotides, the CDR3 is TGCAGCGTTGGGGACTTTTTGGGGGAAAAACTGTTTTTT.

The chain uses TRBV28 and TRBJ1-1, with a weak D call TRBD1 (6 bases). The CDR3 runs 13 residues. Germline assignment: CDR1 MDHEN and CDR2 SYDVKM. V was trimmed by 7 bases and J by 6 bases, leaving 15 bases between them. The CDR3 bases are TGTGCCAGCACAGACAGGAGGAGGCCTGAAGCTTTCTTT. This translates into CASTDRRRPEAFF.

This clone was counted between two and nine times. The rearrangement joins TRBV28 to TRBJ1-1, with D unresolved. CDR1 is MDHEN, CDR2 SYDVKM, per germline. V was clipped by 4 bases and J by 6 bases, with 12 bases between them. The CDR3 totals 13 residues. CDR3 coding DNA: TGTGCCAGCAGTTCGATAGAGGGCTCTGAAGCTTTCTTT. As protein: CASSSIEGSEAFF.

The chain carries TRBV5-1 and TRBJ1-4, with TRBD1 matching over 8 bases. The CDR3 sequence is 16 residues long. The V segment lost 4 bases and the J segment 4 bases; nucleotides outside the gene matches: 9. Germline lookup yields CDR1 SGHRS and CDR2 YFSETQ. The CDR3 coding sequence is TGCGCCAGCAGCGCTTCAGGGGGCTTTTGTAATGAAAAACTGTTTTTT. This gives the protein CASSASGGFCNEKLFF.

J is TRBJ1-4 and V is TRBV27; tentative D call: TRBD1 (5 bases). The germline gives CDR1 MNHEY, CDR2 SMNVEV (reference sequence). Deletions cut 7 bases from V and 2 bases from J, with 17 bases between. The CDR3 sequence is 16 residues long. The CDR3 loop reads CASITPKTDTNEKLFF. The CDR3 DNA is TGTGCCAGCATTACCCCTAAGACAGATACTAATGAAAAACTGTTTTTT.

The V call is TRBV18, the J call TRBJ1-5; TRBD1 matches at 7 bases. Germline V gives CDR1 KGHSH, CDR2 LQKENI. J was trimmed by 4 bases and V by 3 bases; bases with no gene match: 9. The length of the CDR3 is 16 residues. Written as DNA, the CDR3 is TGTGCCAGCTCACCGGGAAGGGACAGAACGAATCAGCCCCAGCATTTT. Its protein is CASSPGRDRTNQPQHF.

The V gene is TRBV28, the J gene TRBJ2-7, with TRBD2 as a possible D gene (5 bases). Trimming removed 2 bases from V and 5 bases from J, with 13 bases in between. Per the germline V gene, CDR1 is MDHEN and CDR2 is SYDVKM. The CDR3 is made up of 14 amino acids. The CDR3 loop reads CASSLGGSLHEQYF. The CDR3, as DNA: TGTGCCAGCAGTTTAGGTGGGAGTCTTCACGAGCAGTACTTC.

This clone was counted only a few times. The chain employs TRBV2 and TRBJ1-1; D gene uncertain. The V gene's germline CDR1 is SNHLY and CDR2 FYNNEI. The CDR3 extends over 13 amino acids. V lost 4 bases to trimming and J lost 3 bases, with 9 bases between them. CDR3 sequence (DNA): TGTGCCAGCAGTGCACTGCCCGACACTGAAGCTTTCTTT. It codes for CASSALPDTEAFF.